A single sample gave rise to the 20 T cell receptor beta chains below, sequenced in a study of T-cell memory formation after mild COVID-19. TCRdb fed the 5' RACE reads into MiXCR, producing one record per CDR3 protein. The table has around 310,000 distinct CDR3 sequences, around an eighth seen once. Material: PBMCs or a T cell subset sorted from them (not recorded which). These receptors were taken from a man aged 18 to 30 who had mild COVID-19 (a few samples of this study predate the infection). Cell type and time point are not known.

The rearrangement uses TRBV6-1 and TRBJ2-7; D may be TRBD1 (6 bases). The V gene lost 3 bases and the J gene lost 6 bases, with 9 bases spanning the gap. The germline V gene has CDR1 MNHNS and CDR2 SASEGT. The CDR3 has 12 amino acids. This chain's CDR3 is CASSERGSEQYV. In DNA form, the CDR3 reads TGTGCCAGCAGTGAGAGGGGGAGCGAGCAGTACGTC.

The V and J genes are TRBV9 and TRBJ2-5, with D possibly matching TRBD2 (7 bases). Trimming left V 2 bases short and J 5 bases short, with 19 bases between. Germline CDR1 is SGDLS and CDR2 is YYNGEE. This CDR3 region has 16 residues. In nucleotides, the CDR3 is TGTGCCAGCAGCGTCTCGGGGGGCCCTCCGGGGGAGACCCAGTACTTC. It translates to CASSVSGGPPGETQYF.

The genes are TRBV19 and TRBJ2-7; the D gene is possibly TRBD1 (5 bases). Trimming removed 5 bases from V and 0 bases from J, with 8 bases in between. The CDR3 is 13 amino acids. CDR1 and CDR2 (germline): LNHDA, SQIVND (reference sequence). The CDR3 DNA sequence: TGTGCCAGTAGTTCGACAGCCTCCTACGAGCAGTACTTC. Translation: CASSSTASYEQYF.

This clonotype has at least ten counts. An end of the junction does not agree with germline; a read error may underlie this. CDR3 DNA: TGCGCCAGCAGCTCGACAGGGGGCAATCAGCCCCAGCATTTT. Residues: CASSSTGGNQPQHF. The genes are TRBV7-9 and TRBJ1-5; 8 bases line up with TRBD1. Germline loops: CDR1 SEHNR, CDR2 FQNEAQ (reference sequence). CDR3 length: 14 residues. Together with reference TRBV7-9 and TRBJ1-5, the CDR3 gives the full variable domain: DTGVSQNPRHKITKRGQNVTFRCDPISEHNRLYWYRQTLGQGPEFLTYFQNEAQLEKSRLLSDRFSAERPKGSFSTLEIQRTEQGDSAMYLCASSSTGGNQPQHFGDGTRLSIL.

The CDR3 coding sequence is TGCGCCAGCACCCTGCTCCTGGAGAATGCTCAGCCCCAGCATTTT. Its translation is CASTLLLENAQPQHF. The chain employs TRBV5-1 and TRBJ1-5, with unresolved D. Germline V CDR1 and CDR2: SGHRS, YFSETQ. The length of the CDR3 is 15 residues. Deletions cut 6 bases from V and 6 bases from J, with 19 bases between.

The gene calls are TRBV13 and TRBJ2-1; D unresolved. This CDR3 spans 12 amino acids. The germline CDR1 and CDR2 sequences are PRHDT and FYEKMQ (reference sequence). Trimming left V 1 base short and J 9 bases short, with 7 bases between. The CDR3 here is CASSLVGGEQFF. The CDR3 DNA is TGTGCCAGCAGCTTAGTGGGCGGTGAGCAGTTCTTC. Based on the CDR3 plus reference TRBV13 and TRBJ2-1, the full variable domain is AAGVIQSPRHLIKEKRETATLKCYPIPRHDTVYWYQQGPGQDPQFLISFYEKMQSDKGSIPDRFSAQQFSDYHSELNMSSLELGDSALYFCASSLVGGEQFFGPGTRLTVL.

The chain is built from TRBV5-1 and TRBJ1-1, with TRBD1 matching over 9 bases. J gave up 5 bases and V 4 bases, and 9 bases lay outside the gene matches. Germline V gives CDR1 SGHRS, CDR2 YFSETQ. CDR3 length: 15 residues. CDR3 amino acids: CASSLQGAGSTEAFF. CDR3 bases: TGCGCCAGCAGCCTACAGGGGGCCGGGAGTACTGAAGCTTTCTTT.

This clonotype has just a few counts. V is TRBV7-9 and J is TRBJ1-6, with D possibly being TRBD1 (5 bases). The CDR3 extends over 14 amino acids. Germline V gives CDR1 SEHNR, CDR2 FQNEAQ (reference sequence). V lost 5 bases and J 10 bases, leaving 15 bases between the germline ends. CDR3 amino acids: CASSPRQGDSPLHF. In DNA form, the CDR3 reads TGTGCCAGCAGCCCCCGTCAGGGTGACTCACCCCTCCACTTT.

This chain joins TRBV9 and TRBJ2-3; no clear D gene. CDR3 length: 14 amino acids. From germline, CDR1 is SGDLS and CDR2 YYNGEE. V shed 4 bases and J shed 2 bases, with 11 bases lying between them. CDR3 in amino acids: CASSLRSITDTQYF. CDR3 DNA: TGTGCCAGCAGCCTTCGGAGTATCACAGATACGCAGTATTTT. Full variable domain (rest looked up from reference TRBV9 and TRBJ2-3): DSGVTQTPKHLITATGQRVTLRCSPRSGDLSVYWYQQSLDQGLQFLIQYYNGEERAKGNILERFSAQQFPDLHSELNLSSLELGDSALYFCASSLRSITDTQYFGPGTRLTVL.

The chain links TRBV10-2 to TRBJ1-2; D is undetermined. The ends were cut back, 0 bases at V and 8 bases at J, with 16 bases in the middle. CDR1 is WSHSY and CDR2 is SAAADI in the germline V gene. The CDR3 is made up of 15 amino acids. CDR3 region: CASSESLGRNTGYTF. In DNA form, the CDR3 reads TGCGCCAGCAGTGAGTCGTTGGGCAGAAATACCGGCTACACCTTC.

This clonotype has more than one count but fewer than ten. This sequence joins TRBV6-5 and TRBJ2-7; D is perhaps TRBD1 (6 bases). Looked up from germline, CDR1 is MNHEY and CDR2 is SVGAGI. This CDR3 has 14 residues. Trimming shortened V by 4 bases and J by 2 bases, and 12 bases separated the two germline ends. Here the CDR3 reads CASSSADSTYEQYF. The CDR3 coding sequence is TGTGCCAGCAGTTCAGCGGACAGTACCTACGAGCAGTACTTC.

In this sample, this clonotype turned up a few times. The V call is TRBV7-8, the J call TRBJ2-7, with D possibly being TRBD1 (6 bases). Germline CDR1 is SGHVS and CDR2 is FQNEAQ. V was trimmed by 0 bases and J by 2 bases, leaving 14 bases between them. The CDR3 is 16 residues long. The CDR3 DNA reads TGTGCCAGCAGCTTAGCGATTGCCCAGGGGACCTACGAGCAGTACTTC. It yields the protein CASSLAIAQGTYEQYF.

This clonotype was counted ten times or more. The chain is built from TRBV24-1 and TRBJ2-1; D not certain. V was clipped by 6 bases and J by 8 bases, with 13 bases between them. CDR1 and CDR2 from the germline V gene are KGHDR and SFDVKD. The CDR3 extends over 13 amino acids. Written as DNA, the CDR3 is TGTGCCACCAGTCGCTCCGGGTTCGATGAGCAGTTCTTC. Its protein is CATSRSGFDEQFF.

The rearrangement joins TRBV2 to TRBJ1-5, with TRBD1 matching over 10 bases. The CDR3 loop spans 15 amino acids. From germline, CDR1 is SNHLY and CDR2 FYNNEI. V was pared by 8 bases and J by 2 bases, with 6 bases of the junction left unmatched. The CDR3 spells CASQRTGGGNQPQHF. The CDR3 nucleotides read TGTGCCAGCCAACGGACAGGGGGGGGCAATCAGCCCCAGCATTTT.

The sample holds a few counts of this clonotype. CDR3 nucleotide sequence: TGTGCCAGCAGCATCCTAGTGACCGGGGAGCTGTTTTTT. Protein sequence: CASSILVTGELFF. The chain is built from TRBV6-2 or TRBV6-3 and TRBJ2-2; D unresolved. Trimming stripped 6 bases from V and 5 bases from J, with 10 bases between. This CDR3 comprises 13 residues. Germline CDR1 MNHEY, CDR2 SVGEGT.

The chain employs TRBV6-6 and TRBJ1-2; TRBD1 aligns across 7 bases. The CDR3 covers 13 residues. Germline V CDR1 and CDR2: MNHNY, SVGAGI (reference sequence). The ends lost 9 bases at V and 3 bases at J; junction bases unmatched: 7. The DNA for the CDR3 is TGTGCCAGTGACCCGACAGGGTACTATGGCTACACCTTC. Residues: CASDPTGYYGYTF.

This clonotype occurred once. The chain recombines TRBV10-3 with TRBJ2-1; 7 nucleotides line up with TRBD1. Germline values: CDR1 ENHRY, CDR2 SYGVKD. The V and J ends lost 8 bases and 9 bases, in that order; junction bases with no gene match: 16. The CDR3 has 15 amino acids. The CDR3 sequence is CAIDTTRGYSGEQFF. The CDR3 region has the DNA TGTGCCATCGACACCACCAGGGGGTATAGTGGTGAGCAGTTCTTC.

The CDR3 is CAISLRGGSDEQYV. The CDR3 DNA sequence: TGTGCCATCAGTCTTAGGGGGGGTTCGGACGAGCAGTACGTC. The rearrangement joins TRBV10-3 to TRBJ2-7; a weak D match, TRBD2 (7 bases). The CDR3 is 14 residues long. V was pared by 5 bases and J by 5 bases, with 16 bases between. CDR1 is ENHRY and CDR2 is SYGVKD in the germline V gene.

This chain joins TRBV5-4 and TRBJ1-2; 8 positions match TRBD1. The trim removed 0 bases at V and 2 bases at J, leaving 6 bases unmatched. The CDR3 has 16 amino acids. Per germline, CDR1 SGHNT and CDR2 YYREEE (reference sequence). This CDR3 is CASSLEGWDRNYGYTF. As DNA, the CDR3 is TGTGCCAGCAGCTTGGAAGGGTGGGACAGGAACTATGGCTACACCTTC.

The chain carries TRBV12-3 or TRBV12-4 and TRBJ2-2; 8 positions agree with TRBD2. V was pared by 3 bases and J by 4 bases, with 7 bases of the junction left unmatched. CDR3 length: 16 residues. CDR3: CASSFRRGDGTGELFF. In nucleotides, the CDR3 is TGTGCCAGCAGTTTTCGGCGGGGGGACGGCACCGGGGAGCTGTTTTTT.